These T cell receptor beta chains were read from a single sample in a study of post-analysis software for immune sequencing data. TCRdb re-called the PCR reads through MiXCR, storing one row per CDR3 protein. The repertoire holds about 540,000 distinct CDR3 sequences, around 34% seen once, with about 6% in the top ten. The source material was blood. Source of these receptors: a girl under 18 with multiple sclerosis. Each CDR3 is given with its conserved first and last residue. A D gene is named only where the DNA matches it firmly. Clone size, where shown, is once, few, many, or a class for clones that have expanded.

TRBV20-1	TRBJ2-1	NA	NA	CSAIKGAYNEQFF	TGCAGTGCTATCAAGGGGGCCTACAATGAGCAGTTCTTC
TRBV5-5	TRBJ2-7	NA	NA	CASSLVGGHYEQYF	TGTGCCAGCAGCTTGGTGGGGGGACACTACGAGCAGTACTTC
TRBV11-2	TRBJ2-1	NA	NA	CASSLPLETQFF	TGTGCCAGCAGCTTACCCTTAGAGACCCAGTTCTTC
TRBV24-1	TRBJ2-1	NA	NA	CATSVVNEQFF	TGTGCCACCAGTGTGGTCAATGAGCAGTTCTTC
TRBV6-4	TRBJ2-3	few	TRBD2	CASSLQRGSTDTQYF	TGTGCCAGCAGTTTGCAGCGGGGTAGCACAGATACGCAGTATTTT
TRBV7-2	TRBJ2-7	NA	TRBD1	CASSLDRGPYEQYF	TGTGCCAGCAGCCTCGACAGGGGGCCATACGAGCAGTACTTC
TRBV5-1	TRBJ2-1	NA	NA	CASSYKNNEQFF	TGCGCCAGCAGCTACAAAAACAATGAGCAGTTCTTC
TRBV7-2	TRBJ2-7	NA	NA	CASSLGPSSHEQYF	TGTGCCAGCAGCTTAGGGCCTAGCTCCCACGAGCAGTACTTC
TRBV7-8	TRBJ2-5	NA	TRBD2	CASSRTSGQETQYF	TGTGCCAGCAGCCGGACTAGCGGGCAAGAGACCCAGTACTTC
TRBV20-1	TRBJ2-3	many	NA	CSATPDGAGQYF	TGCAGTGCTACCCCTGACGGAGCGGGGCAGTATTTT
TRBV14	TRBJ2-1	many	NA	CASSPRGSSSYNEQFF	TGTGCCAGCAGTCCTAGGGGATCGAGCTCCTACAATGAGCAGTTCTTC
TRBV3-1	TRBJ2-3	few	TRBD2	CASSPPYVAGGSTDTQYF	TGTGCCAGCAGTCCACCTTACGTAGCGGGGGGGAGCACAGATACGCAGTATTTT
TRBV5-1	TRBJ2-1	NA	NA	CASSFSGLRPTEQFF	TGCGCCAGCAGCTTTAGCGGTCTGCGGCCAACGGAGCAGTTCTTC
TRBV6-5	TRBJ1-5	few	NA	CASGQSGQPQHF	TGTGCCAGTGGACAGAGCGGGCAGCCCCAGCATTTT
TRBV28	TRBJ1-1	NA	NA	CASSLSTYTEAFF	TGTGCCAGCAGTTTAAGCACATACACTGAAGCTTTCTTT
TRBV7-2	TRBJ2-5	NA	TRBD2	CASSLTLAGWGGETQYF	TGTGCCAGCAGCTTAACGCTAGCAGGGTGGGGGGGAGAGACCCAGTACTTC
TRBV12-3/TRBV12-4	TRBJ2-5	few	TRBD2	CASSLLSSGGGVEAQYF	TGTGCCAGCAGTTTATTATCTAGCGGGGGGGGAGTGGAGGCCCAGTACTTC
TRBV12-3/TRBV12-4	TRBJ2-1	few	NA	CASSLGEGSPFSYNEQFF	TGTGCCAGCAGTTTAGGTGAGGGCAGTCCCTTCTCCTACAATGAGCAGTTCTTC
TRBV20-1	TRBJ1-6	NA	NA	CSATDITYNSPLHF	TGCAGTGCTACTGACATAACCTATAATTCACCCCTCCACTTT
TRBV6-1	TRBJ1-5	NA	NA	CASTESGTGHQPQHF	TGTGCCAGCACCGAATCCGGGACCGGACATCAGCCCCAGCATTTT
TRBV29-1	TRBJ2-1	many	NA	CSVDSIQYNEQFF	TGCAGCGTAGACAGCATTCAGTACAATGAGCAGTTCTTC
TRBV6-4	TRBJ2-1	NA	TRBD1	CASRATGGRYNEQFF	TGTGCCAGCAGGGCAACAGGGGGCCGGTACAATGAGCAGTTCTTC
TRBV20-1	TRBJ2-1	few	TRBD2	CSARMPSGTYNEQFF	TGCAGTGCTAGAATGCCTAGCGGAACCTACAATGAGCAGTTCTTC
TRBV2	TRBJ2-2	NA	NA	CASRPNLVQNTGELFF	TGTGCCAGCAGGCCGAACCTAGTCCAGAACACCGGGGAGCTGTTTTTT
TRBV9	TRBJ2-5	NA	TRBD2	CASSVATRVAGLQETQYF	TGTGCCAGCAGCGTAGCTACTAGGGTAGCGGGGCTCCAAGAGACCCAGTACTTC
TRBV11-2	TRBJ2-7	NA	NA	CASSLDGDYEQYF	TGTGCCAGCAGCTTAGACGGGGACTACGAGCAGTACTTC
TRBV20-1	TRBJ2-7	NA	TRBD2	CSARTSGGLYYEQYF	TGCAGTGCTCGGACTAGCGGGGGCCTATACTACGAGCAGTACTTC